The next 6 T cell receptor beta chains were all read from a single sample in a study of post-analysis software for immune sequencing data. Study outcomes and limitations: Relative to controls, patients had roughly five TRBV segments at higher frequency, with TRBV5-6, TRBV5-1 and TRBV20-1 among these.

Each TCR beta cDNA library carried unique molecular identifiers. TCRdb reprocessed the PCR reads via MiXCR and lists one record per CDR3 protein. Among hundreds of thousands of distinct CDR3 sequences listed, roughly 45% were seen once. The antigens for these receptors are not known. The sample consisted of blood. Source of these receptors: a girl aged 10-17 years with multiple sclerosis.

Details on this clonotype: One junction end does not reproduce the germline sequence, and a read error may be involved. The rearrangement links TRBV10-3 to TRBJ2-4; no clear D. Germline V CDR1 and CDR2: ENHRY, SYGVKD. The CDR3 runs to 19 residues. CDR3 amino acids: CAISESKGTEALAKNVQYF. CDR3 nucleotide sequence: TGTGCCATCAGTGAGTCGAAGGGCACAGAAGCTTTAGCCAAAAACGTTCAGTACTTC.

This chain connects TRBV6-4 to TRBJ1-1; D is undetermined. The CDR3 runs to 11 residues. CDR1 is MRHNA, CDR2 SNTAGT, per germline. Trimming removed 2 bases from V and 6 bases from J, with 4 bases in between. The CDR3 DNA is TGTGCCAGCAGTGACGGGGCTGAAGCTTTCTTT. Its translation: CASSDGAEAFF.

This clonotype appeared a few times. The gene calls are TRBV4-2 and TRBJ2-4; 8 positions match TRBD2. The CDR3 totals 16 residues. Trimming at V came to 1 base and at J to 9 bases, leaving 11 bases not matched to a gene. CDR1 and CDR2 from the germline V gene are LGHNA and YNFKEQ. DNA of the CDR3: TGTGCCAGCAGCCAAGGGGCGGGGGGCCCCGCAAGCATTCAGTACTTC. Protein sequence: CASSQGAGGPASIQYF.

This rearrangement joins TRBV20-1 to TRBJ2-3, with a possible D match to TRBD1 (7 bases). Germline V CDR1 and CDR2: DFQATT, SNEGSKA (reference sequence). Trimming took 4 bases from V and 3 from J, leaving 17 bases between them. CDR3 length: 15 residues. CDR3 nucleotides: TGCAGTGCTACCAGACAGGGAGGAGGAACAGATACGCAGTATTTT. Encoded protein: CSATRQGGGTDTQYF.

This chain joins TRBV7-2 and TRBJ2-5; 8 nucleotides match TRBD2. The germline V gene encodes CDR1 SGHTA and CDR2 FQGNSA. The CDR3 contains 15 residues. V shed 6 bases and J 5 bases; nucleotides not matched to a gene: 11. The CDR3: CASRRAGALRETQYF. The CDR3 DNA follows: TGTGCCAGCAGACGAGCGGGGGCCCTCCGGGAGACCCAGTACTTC.

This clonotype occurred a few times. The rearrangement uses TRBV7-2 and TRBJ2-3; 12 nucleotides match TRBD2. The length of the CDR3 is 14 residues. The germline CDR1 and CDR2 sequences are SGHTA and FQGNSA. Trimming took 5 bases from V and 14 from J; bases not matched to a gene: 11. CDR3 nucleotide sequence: TGTGCCAGCAGCCCTCGGACTAGCGGGGACGCGGTGTATTTT. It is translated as CASSPRTSGDAVYF. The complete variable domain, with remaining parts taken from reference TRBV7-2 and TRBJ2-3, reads GAGVSQSPSNKVTEKGKDVELRCDPISGHTALYWYRQSLGQGLEFLIYFQGNSAPDKSGLPSDRFSAERTGGSVSTLTIQRTQQEDSAVYLCASSPRTSGDAVYFGPGTRLTVL.